These 19 T cell receptor beta chains share one sample of origin, sequenced in a study of cytotoxic CD8 clonotypes in ibrutinib-treated CLL. Sequenced by immunoSEQ multiplex PCR; TCRdb stores in-frame clones only, minus some. The sample has around 310,000 clones, 80% seen once. Material: PBMCs, obtained before ibrutinib treatment. All receptors derive from a human donor with chronic lymphocytic leukemia.

This clone was detected only a few times. The chain combines TRBV6-1 with TRBJ2-1; tentatively, D is TRBD2 (5 bases). From germline, CDR1 is MNHNS and CDR2 SASEGT. V was pared by 2 bases and J by 0 bases, with 11 bases between. CDR3 length: 16 residues. CDR3 bases: TGTGCCAGCAGTGAACGAGCGGCCAGCTCCTACAATGAGCAGTTCTTC. Translated: CASSERAASSYNEQFF.

This clone was observed a few times. The chain is built from TRBV5-1 and TRBJ2-3, with D maybe TRBD2 (5 bases). Deletions cut 0 bases from V and 7 bases from J, with 6 bases between. Germline CDR1 SGHRS, CDR2 YFSETQ. The CDR3 has 12 amino acids. CDR3 residues: CASSLGGNTQYF. The CDR3, as DNA: TGCGCCAGCAGCTTGGGAGGGAATACGCAGTATTTT.

V is TRBV10-3 and J is TRBJ2-1; 9 positions match TRBD2. CDR3 length: 14 residues. V lost 10 bases and J lost 7; bases outside the gene matches: 11. Germline V gene lookup returns CDR1 ENHRY and CDR2 SYGVKD. The CDR3 protein is CATQPGLARNEQFF. The CDR3 nucleotides are TGTGCCACCCAACCTGGACTAGCGCGGAATGAGCAGTTCTTC.

The gene calls are TRBV30 and TRBJ2-7, with D perhaps being TRBD1 or TRBD2 (5 bases each). The CDR3 is made up of 13 amino acids. Trimming cost V 1 base and J 2 bases, with 9 bases left between them. Germline CDR1 GTSNPN, CDR2 SVGIG (reference sequence). CDR3 bases: TGTGCCTGGAGTGGAGGGGCGCCCTACGAGCAGTACTTC. This encodes CAWSGGAPYEQYF. Using reference TRBV30 and TRBJ2-7 for the parts outside the CDR3, the full variable domain is SQTIHQWPATLVQPVGSPLSLECTVEGTSNPNLYWYRQAAGRGLQLLFYSVGIGQISSEVPQNLSASRPQDRQFILSSKKLLLSDSGFYLCAWSGGAPYEQYFGPGTRLTVT.

The rearrangement uses TRBV15 and TRBJ1-5; D is ambiguous. Trimming took 2 bases from V and 5 from J, leaving 13 bases between them. Germline lookup yields CDR1 LNHNV and CDR2 YYDKDF (reference sequence). This CDR3 comprises 15 residues. The CDR3 is CATSRWGNLDQPQHF. DNA of the CDR3: TGTGCCACCAGCAGATGGGGTAACCTTGATCAGCCCCAGCATTTT.

This clone was detected once. This chain connects TRBV4-1 to TRBJ2-7, with 12 bases identical to TRBD2. In germline, CDR1 is MGHRA, CDR2 YSYEKL. The trim removed 1 base at V and 7 bases at J, leaving 5 bases unmatched. The CDR3 runs 15 residues. The CDR3 here is CASSQGLAGAREQYF. The CDR3 DNA follows: TGCGCCAGCAGCCAAGGACTAGCGGGAGCACGGGAGCAGTACTTC.

The V call is TRBV7-9, the J call TRBJ1-2; D gene ambiguous. CDR3 size: 12 residues. The V gene lost 3 bases and the J gene lost 5 bases, with 7 bases spanning the gap. From germline, CDR1 is SEHNR and CDR2 FQNEAQ (reference sequence). Here the CDR3 reads CASSFDGYGYTF. The CDR3, as DNA: TGTGCCAGCAGCTTTGACGGATATGGCTACACCTTC.

The chain couples TRBV2 to TRBJ1-2; a weak D match, TRBD1 (5 bases). The CDR3 is made up of 17 amino acids. Between the trimmed V and J ends, which lost 5 bases and 8 bases, there was a span of 27 bases. Germline V lookup: CDR1 SNHLY, CDR2 FYNNEI. CDR3 bases: TGTGCCAGCAGTTTGGTTAGCGGGGCGCCGGGGATGCGGGGCTACACCTTC. This gives the protein CASSLVSGAPGMRGYTF.

This clone was observed once. This rearrangement joins TRBV7-2 to TRBJ1-1, with 11 bases identical to TRBD1. The V gene end was trimmed by 5 bases and the J gene end by 1 base; junction bases not matched to a gene: 6. CDR1 and CDR2 (germline): SGHTA, FQGNSA. The CDR3 loop spans 16 amino acids. CDR3 DNA: TGTGCCAGCAGCAAGGACAGGGGGCGTGCGAACACTGAAGCTTTCTTT. This gives the protein CASSKDRGRANTEAFF. The full variable domain, its missing parts supplied by reference TRBV7-2 and TRBJ1-1, is GAGVSQSPSNKVTEKGKDVELRCDPISGHTALYWYRQSLGQGLEFLIYFQGNSAPDKSGLPSDRFSAERTGGSVSTLTIQRTQQEDSAVYLCASSKDRGRANTEAFFGQGTRLTVV.

J is TRBJ1-1 and V is TRBV10-3; the D is unclear. The CDR3 runs to 13 residues. V lost 4 bases and J 3 bases, leaving 9 bases between the germline ends. CDR1 ENHRY and CDR2 SYGVKD come from the germline V gene. The DNA of the CDR3 is TGTGCCATCAGTGGAGGTAGTGACACTGAAGCTTTCTTT. This encodes CAISGGSDTEAFF.

This clone appeared a single time. The DNA of the CDR3 is TGTGCCAGCAGCCCAAGACTAGAGAACACCGGGGAGCTGTTTTTT. Translating gives CASSPRLENTGELFF. The chain carries TRBV7-2 and TRBJ2-2, with a possible D match to TRBD2 (6 bases). The CDR3 covers 15 residues. V lost 5 bases and J lost 1, with 11 bases in between. The germline gives CDR1 SGHTA, CDR2 FQGNSA.

This chain joins TRBV27 and TRBJ1-2; D remains unclear. CDR3 size: 14 residues. Between the trimmed V and J ends, which lost 0 bases and 5 bases, there was a span of 10 bases. The germline gives CDR1 MNHEY, CDR2 SMNVEV (reference sequence). The CDR3 nucleotides read TGTGCCAGCAGTTTATCTTTAGGAGGATATGGCTACACCTTC. Translation gives CASSLSLGGYGYTF.

This rearrangement joins TRBV7-8 to TRBJ2-5; 7 bases fit TRBD2. There are 15 residues in the CDR3. V lost 3 bases and J lost 5; bases outside the gene matches: 9. Looked up from germline, CDR1 is SGHVS and CDR2 is FQNEAQ. CDR3 loop: CASSLKAGRGETQYF. DNA of the CDR3: TGTGCCAGCAGCTTGAAAGCGGGAAGAGGGGAGACCCAGTACTTC.

The J gene is TRBJ2-7, the V gene TRBV4-1; 8 nucleotides match TRBD1. The CDR3 spans 15 residues. The V segment lost 1 base and the J segment 1 base; nucleotides outside the gene matches: 3. Germline CDR1 is MGHRA and CDR2 is YSYEKL. The CDR3 sequence is CASSQAGTGSYEQYF. The DNA of the CDR3 is TGCGCCAGCAGCCAAGCCGGGACAGGATCCTACGAGCAGTACTTC.

The rearrangement joins TRBV19 to TRBJ2-7, with 8 nucleotides matching TRBD2. Germline loops: CDR1 LNHDA, CDR2 SQIVND (reference sequence). This CDR3 contains 15 residues. Trimming removed 1 base from V and 1 base from J; junction bases left unmatched: 3. The CDR3 coding sequence is TGTGCCAGTAGTATAGCGGGAGGGCCTTCCTACGAGCAGTACTTC. Its translation is CASSIAGGPSYEQYF.

CDR3 loop: CASRMTTPVDEQFF. As DNA, the CDR3 is TGTGCCAGCAGGATGACTACCCCCGTTGATGAGCAGTTCTTC. This sequence joins TRBV6-5 and TRBJ2-1, with a tentative D call TRBD2 (5 bases). CDR1 is MNHEY and CDR2 is SVGAGI in the germline V gene. CDR3 length equals 14 residues. V shed 6 bases and J shed 8 bases, with 17 bases lying between them.

The genes are TRBV10-3 and TRBJ2-7, with no clear D. The germline V gene encodes CDR1 ENHRY and CDR2 SYGVKD. CDR3 length: 15 residues. Trimming cost V 0 bases and J 1 base, with 10 bases left between them. The CDR3 DNA follows: TGTGCCATCAGTGAGTCGGCAGCCCGTTCCTACGAGCAGTACTTC. Amino acid sequence: CAISESAARSYEQYF.

V gene TRBV7-2 combines with J gene TRBJ2-1; 7 nucleotides line up with TRBD2. CDR3 size: 15 residues. J gave up 8 bases and V 2 bases, and 9 bases lay outside the gene matches. CDR1 is SGHTA and CDR2 is FQGNSA in the germline V gene. The CDR3, as DNA: TGTGCCAGCAGCTTACTCGCGGGAGCGGTCGATGAGCAGTTCTTC. Its translation: CASSLLAGAVDEQFF.

This clone has only a few counts. The CDR3, as DNA: TGTGCCAGCTCACTCGGGGGACCCTACAATGAGCAGTTCTTC. Translation: CASSLGGPYNEQFF. V usage is TRBV18 and J usage is TRBJ2-1; D perhaps matches TRBD2 (6 bases). CDR3 length equals 14 residues. The germline gives CDR1 KGHSH, CDR2 LQKENI. With 4 bases removed from V and 2 bases from J, the gap between germline ends came to 9 bases.